This T cell receptor beta chain comes out of a study of Graves' ophthalmopathy and Graves' hyperthyroidism. This clonotype occurred a few times. Its antigen is not identified. Uncontrolled infections, other autoimmune diseases, pregnancy or lactation barred patients from enrollment. Establishment of the diagnosis relied upon clinical symptoms, serum thyroxine, TRAb, thyroid ultrasound and orbital computed tomography. The study, taken as a whole, reports: In blood, most expanded thyroid clonotypes above 0.001 frequency were also detected. Stable hyperthyroidism and ophthalmopathy were told apart by a 13-signature model, which achieved approximately 87% sensitivity and around 80% specificity.

RNA transcripts yielded amplified TCR beta CDR3 regions. The first round was an RT-PCR with HTBI primers, and the second round was a multiplex PCR. TCRdb re-called the multiplex PCR reads through MiXCR, storing one row per CDR3 protein. Among about 420,000 distinct CDR3 sequences listed, 20% to 25% were seen once. V dropped 6 bases and J dropped 3; count of bases not matched to a gene: 7. CDR1 SGHRS and CDR2 YFSETQ come from the germline V gene. The CDR3 is made up of 14 amino acids. This sequence was found in a woman aged 18-29 years with stable Graves' hyperthyroidism. The V call is TRBV5-1, the J call TRBJ2-7; TRBD1 aligns across 9 bases. Input material: peripheral blood. CDR3 region: CASNFGTGSYEQYF. DNA for the CDR3: TGCGCCAGCAACTTCGGGACAGGGAGCTACGAGCAGTACTTC.